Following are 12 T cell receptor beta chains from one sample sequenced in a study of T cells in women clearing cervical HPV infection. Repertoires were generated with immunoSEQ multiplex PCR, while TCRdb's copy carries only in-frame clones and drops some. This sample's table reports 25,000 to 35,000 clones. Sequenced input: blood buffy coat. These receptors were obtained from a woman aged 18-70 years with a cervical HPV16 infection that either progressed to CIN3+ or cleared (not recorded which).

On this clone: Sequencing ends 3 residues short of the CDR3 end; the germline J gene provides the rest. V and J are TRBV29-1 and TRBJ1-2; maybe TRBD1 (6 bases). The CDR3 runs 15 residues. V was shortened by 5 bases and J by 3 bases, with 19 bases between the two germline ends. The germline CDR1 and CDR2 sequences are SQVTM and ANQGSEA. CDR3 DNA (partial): TGCAGCGTTACCGGGAGAGGGGGTAGCCACTATGGC. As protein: CSVTGRGGSHYG. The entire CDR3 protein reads CSVTGRGGSHYGYTF. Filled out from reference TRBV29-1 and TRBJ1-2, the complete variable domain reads SAVISQKPSRDICQRGTSLTIQCQVDSQVTMMFWYRQQPGQSLTLIATANQGSEATYESGFVIDKFPISRPNLTFSTLTVSNMSPEDSSIYLCSVTGRGGSHYGYTFGSGTRLTVV.

The part of the CDR3 DNA that was read is TGCGCCAGCAGCCCTACAACGACACCTTCCTATGGC. Translation: CASSPTTTPSYG. The full CDR3 protein is CASSPTTTPSYGYTF. V and J are TRBV5-1 and TRBJ1-2; D is unclear. The missing CDR3 end, 3 residues past where the read stops, is filled in from the germline J gene. Trimming removed 4 bases from V and 4 bases from J, with 17 bases in between. Germline assignment: CDR1 SGHRS and CDR2 YFSETQ. The CDR3 runs 15 residues.

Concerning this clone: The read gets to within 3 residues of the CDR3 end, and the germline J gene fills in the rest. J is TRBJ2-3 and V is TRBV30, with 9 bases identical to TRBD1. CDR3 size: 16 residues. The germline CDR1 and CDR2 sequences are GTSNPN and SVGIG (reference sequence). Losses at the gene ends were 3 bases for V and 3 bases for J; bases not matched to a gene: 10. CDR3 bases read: TGTGCCTGGAGCGAACGCGGGACAGGGAGGACAGATACG. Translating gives CAWSERGTGRTDT. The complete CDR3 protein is CAWSERGTGRTDTQYF.

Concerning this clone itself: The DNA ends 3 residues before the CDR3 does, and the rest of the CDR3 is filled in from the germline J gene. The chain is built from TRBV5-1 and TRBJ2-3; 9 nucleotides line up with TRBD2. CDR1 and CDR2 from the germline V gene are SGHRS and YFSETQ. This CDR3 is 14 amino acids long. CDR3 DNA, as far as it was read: TGCGCCAGCATCGGGACTAGCTCCCAAGAGACG. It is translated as CASIGTSSQET. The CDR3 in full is CASIGTSSQETQYF.

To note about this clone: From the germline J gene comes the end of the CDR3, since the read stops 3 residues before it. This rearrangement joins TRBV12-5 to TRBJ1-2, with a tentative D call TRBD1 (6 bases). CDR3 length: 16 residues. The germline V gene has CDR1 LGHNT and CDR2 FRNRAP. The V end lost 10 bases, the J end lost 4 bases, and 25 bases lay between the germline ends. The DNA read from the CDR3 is TGTGCTACCGAACCCCCGACAGGACGGTATCCCTATGGC. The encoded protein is CATEPPTGRYPYG. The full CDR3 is CATEPPTGRYPYGYTF.

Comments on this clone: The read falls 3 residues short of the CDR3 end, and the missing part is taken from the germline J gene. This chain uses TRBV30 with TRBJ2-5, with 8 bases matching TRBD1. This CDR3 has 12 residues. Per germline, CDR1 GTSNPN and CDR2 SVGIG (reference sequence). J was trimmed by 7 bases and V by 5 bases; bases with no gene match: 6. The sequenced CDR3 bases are TGTGCCTGGGCCCCGGACAGGGCGACC. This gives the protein CAWAPDRAT. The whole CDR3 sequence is CAWAPDRATQYF. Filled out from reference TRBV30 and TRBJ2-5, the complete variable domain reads SQTIHQWPATLVQPVGSPLSLECTVEGTSNPNLYWYRQAAGRGLQLLFYSVGIGQISSEVPQNLSASRPQDRQFILSSKKLLLSDSGFYLCAWAPDRATQYFGPGTRLLVL.

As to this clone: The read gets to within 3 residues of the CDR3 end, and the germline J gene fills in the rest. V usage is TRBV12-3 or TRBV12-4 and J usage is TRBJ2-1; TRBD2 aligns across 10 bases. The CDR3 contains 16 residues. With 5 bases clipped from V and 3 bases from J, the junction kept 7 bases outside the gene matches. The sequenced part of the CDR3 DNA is TGTGCCAGCAGTATAAATAGCGGGAGGTACTACAATGAG. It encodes CASSINSGRYYNE. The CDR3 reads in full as CASSINSGRYYNEQFF.

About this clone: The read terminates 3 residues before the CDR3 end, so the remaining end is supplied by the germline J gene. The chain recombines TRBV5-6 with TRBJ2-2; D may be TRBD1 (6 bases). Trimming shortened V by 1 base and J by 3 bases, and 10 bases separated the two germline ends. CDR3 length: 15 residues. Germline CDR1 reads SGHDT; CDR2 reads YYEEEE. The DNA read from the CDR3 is TGTGCCAGCAGCTTGTACAGGGTGTACACCGGGGAG. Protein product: CASSLYRVYTGE. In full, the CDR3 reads CASSLYRVYTGELFF.

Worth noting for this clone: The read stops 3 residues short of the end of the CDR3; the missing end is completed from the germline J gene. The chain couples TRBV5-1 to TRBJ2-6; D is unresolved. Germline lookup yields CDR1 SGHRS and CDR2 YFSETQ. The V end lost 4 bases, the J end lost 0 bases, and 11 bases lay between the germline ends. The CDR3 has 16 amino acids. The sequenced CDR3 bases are TGCGCCAGCAGCCCTACCGCCCTCTCTGGGGCCAACGTC. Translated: CASSPTALSGANV. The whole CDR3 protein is CASSPTALSGANVLTF.

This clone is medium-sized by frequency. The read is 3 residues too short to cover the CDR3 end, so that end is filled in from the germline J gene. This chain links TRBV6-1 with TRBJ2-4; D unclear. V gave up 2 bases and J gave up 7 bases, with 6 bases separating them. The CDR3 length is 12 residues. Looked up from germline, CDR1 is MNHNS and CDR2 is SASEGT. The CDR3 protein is CASSERVNIQYF. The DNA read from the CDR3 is TGTGCCAGCAGTGAAAGGGTTAACATT.

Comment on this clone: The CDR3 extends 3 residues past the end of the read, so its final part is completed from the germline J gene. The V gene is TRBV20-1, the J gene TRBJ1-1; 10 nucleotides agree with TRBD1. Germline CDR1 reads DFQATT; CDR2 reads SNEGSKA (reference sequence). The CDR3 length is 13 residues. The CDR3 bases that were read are TGCAGTGCGAAGACTGGGGACAGGGGCGAA. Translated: CSAKTGDRGE. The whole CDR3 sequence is CSAKTGDRGEAFF.

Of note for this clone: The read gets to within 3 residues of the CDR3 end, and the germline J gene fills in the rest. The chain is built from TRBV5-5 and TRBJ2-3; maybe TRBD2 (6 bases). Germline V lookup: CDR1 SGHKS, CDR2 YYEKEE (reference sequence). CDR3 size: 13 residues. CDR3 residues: CASSLASVPPQYF. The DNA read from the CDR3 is TGTGCCAGCAGCTTGGCTAGCGTCCCCCCG.